These 23 T cell receptor beta chains were sequenced from one sample in a study of cytomegalovirus exposure and HLA in healthy donors. Use of 60 Vbeta and 13 Jbeta primers characterized the PCR. The repertoire was sequenced with immunoSEQ multiplex PCR; TCRdb's copy has only in-frame clones and lacks some. The sample has some 120,000 clones, over 65% seen once. The sample consisted of PBMCs. The source is a woman in her thirties or forties in good health and CMV-seronegative.

This chain connects TRBV11-3 to TRBJ2-1, with TRBD1 matching 7 bases. V lost 3 bases, J lost 1 base, and 3 bases stayed unmatched. Germline CDR1 SGHNT, CDR2 YENEEA. The CDR3 has 15 residues. CDR3 bases: TGTGCCAGCAGCTTCTCGACAGGGTCCTACAATGAGCAGTTCTTC. This gives the protein CASSFSTGSYNEQFF.

This clone was seen only once. The genes are TRBV2 and TRBJ1-2; D unresolved. Trimming cost V 3 bases and J 3 bases, with 8 bases left between them. CDR1 is SNHLY, CDR2 FYNNEI, per germline. CDR3 size: 13 residues. CDR3 sequence reads: CASSDQQDYGYTF. Written as DNA, the CDR3 is TGTGCCAGCAGTGACCAGCAGGACTATGGCTACACCTTC.

The chain has TRBV18 and TRBJ2-7; a possible D gene is TRBD1 (6 bases). The V end was cut by 3 bases, the J end by 2 bases, with 14 bases between. Germline lookup yields CDR1 KGHSH and CDR2 LQKENI. The CDR3 runs to 15 residues. CDR3 bases: TGTGCCAGCTCACCCGGGACGGCAGGGGCCTACGAGCAGTACTTC. Its protein product is CASSPGTAGAYEQYF.

The chain is built from TRBV2 and TRBJ2-2; a possible D gene is TRBD2 (6 bases). The CDR3 spans 14 residues. Germline V gives CDR1 SNHLY, CDR2 FYNNEI. V was shortened by 6 bases and J by 3 bases, with 11 bases between the two germline ends. CDR3 amino acids: CASRSSAYTGELFF. In DNA form, the CDR3 reads TGTGCCAGCAGGTCTAGCGCCTACACCGGGGAGCTGTTTTTT. The whole variable domain, remainder taken from reference TRBV2 and TRBJ2-2, is EPEVTQTPSHQVTQMGQEVILRCVPISNHLYFYWYRQILGQKVEFLVSFYNNEISEKSEIFDDQFSVERPDGSNFTLKIRSTKLEDSAMYFCASRSSAYTGELFFGEGSRLTVL.

V is TRBV7-2 and J is TRBJ1-1, with D perhaps TRBD1 (5 bases). Germline lookup yields CDR1 SGHTA and CDR2 FQGNSA. V was cut by 5 bases and J by 7 bases, with 23 bases left in between. This CDR3 has 16 amino acids. As DNA, the CDR3 is TGTGCCAGCAGCCGGGGCGGAGGGCCCGGGGGGAATGAAGCTTTCTTT. Its protein is CASSRGGGPGGNEAFF.

The chain carries TRBV4-1 and TRBJ2-1; D unclear. CDR1 MGHRA and CDR2 YSYEKL come from the germline V gene. This CDR3 region has 13 residues. Trimming shortened V by 0 bases and J by 10 bases, and 10 bases separated the two germline ends. CDR3 amino acids: CASSQDSSREQFF. In DNA form, the CDR3 reads TGCGCCAGCAGCCAAGATTCGTCGCGGGAGCAGTTCTTC.

CDR3 sequence reads: CASSSDSYEQYF. CDR3 nucleotides: TGTGCCAGCTCATCAGACTCCTACGAGCAGTACTTC. The chain is built from TRBV2 and TRBJ2-7; D uncertain. CDR3 length: 12 amino acids. CDR1 is SNHLY and CDR2 is FYNNEI in the germline V gene. V shed 8 bases and J shed 0 bases, with 8 bases lying between them.

The sample holds a few counts of this clone. V gene TRBV25-1 combines with J gene TRBJ2-4; 14 bases are shared with TRBD2. The CDR3 runs 15 residues. V was pared by 4 bases and J by 12 bases, with 8 bases of the junction left unmatched. In germline, CDR1 is MGHDK, CDR2 SYGVNS. CDR3 residues: CASSVGTSGSSSQYF. Here the CDR3 DNA reads TGTGCCAGCAGTGTTGGGACTAGCGGGAGCAGCAGTCAGTACTTC.

The V and J genes are TRBV5-8 and TRBJ2-7; D is uncertain. CDR3 length equals 16 residues. CDR1 SGHTS and CDR2 YDEGEE come from the germline V gene. V gave up 2 bases and J gave up 6 bases, with 21 bases separating them. The CDR3 is CASSFNPGSFLGEQYF. For the CDR3, the DNA is TGTGCCAGCAGCTTTAACCCGGGTTCTTTCCTGGGCGAGCAGTACTTC.

The chain is built from TRBV10-1 and TRBJ2-1; possible D gene TRBD2, 5 bases. V was pared by 6 bases and J by 9 bases, with 15 bases between. The CDR3 covers 13 residues. Germline CDR1 is WNHNN and CDR2 is SYGVQD (reference sequence). DNA for the CDR3: TGCGCCAGCAGCTCCTCACTAGGCGGTGAGCAGTTCTTC. Encoded protein: CASSSSLGGEQFF.

V usage is TRBV5-1 and J usage is TRBJ1-1; D is undetermined. With 0 bases removed from V and 4 bases from J, the gap between germline ends came to 13 bases. The length of the CDR3 is 15 residues. Germline values: CDR1 SGHRS, CDR2 YFSETQ. CDR3: CASSLGKAFSTEAFF. Written as DNA, the CDR3 is TGCGCCAGCAGCTTGGGTAAAGCGTTTTCCACTGAAGCTTTCTTT. The variable domain in full, completed from reference TRBV5-1 and TRBJ1-1, reads KAGVTQTPRYLIKTRGQQVTLSCSPISGHRSVSWYQQTPGQGLQFLFEYFSETQRNKGNFPGRFSGRQFSNSRSEMNVSTLELGDSALYLCASSLGKAFSTEAFFGQGTRLTVV.

The gene calls are TRBV19 and TRBJ2-2; D possibly corresponds to TRBD1 (5 bases). Germline CDR1 and CDR2: LNHDA and SQIVND (reference sequence). Trimming took off 6 bases at V and 4 bases at J, with 15 bases between the two ends. The CDR3 totals 15 residues. The CDR3 protein is CASRGIRAATGELFF. Written as DNA, the CDR3 is TGTGCCAGTAGGGGGATCAGGGCAGCCACCGGGGAGCTGTTTTTT.

The chain links TRBV27 to TRBJ2-1; 10 bases map to TRBD2. V shed 3 bases, J shed 13 bases, and the junction held 15 bases outside the gene matches. The length of the CDR3 is 16 residues. CDR1 MNHEY and CDR2 SMNVEV come from the germline V gene (reference sequence). The CDR3 spells CASSLRGTSVGRGQFF. The CDR3 DNA reads TGTGCCAGCAGTTTGAGGGGGACTAGCGTCGGGAGAGGTCAGTTCTTC.

The table lists this clone with a few counts. The V and J genes are TRBV4-1 and TRBJ1-3; D perhaps matches TRBD1 (6 bases). V lost 1 base to trimming and J lost 6 bases, with 22 bases between them. This CDR3 spans 18 amino acids. Germline CDR1 reads MGHRA; CDR2 reads YSYEKL. The CDR3 protein is CASSQAWVTGIGVNTIYF. The CDR3 coding sequence is TGCGCCAGCAGCCAAGCGTGGGTAACAGGGATAGGCGTAAACACCATATATTTT.

On this clone: One junction end does not reproduce the germline sequence, and a read error may be involved. The chain links TRBV28 to TRBJ1-2; D uncertain. In germline, CDR1 is MDHEN, CDR2 SYDVKM. This CDR3 has 11 residues. CDR3 sequence (DNA): TGTGCCGGCAGTCTTAACTATGGCTACACCTTC. Its protein product is CAGSLNYGYTF.

CDR3 coding DNA: TGTGCCAGCAGCTTATCTTGGGACAGGGGGGTTCAGCCCCAGCATTTT. Translation: CASSLSWDRGVQPQHF. This chain links TRBV7-9 with TRBJ1-5, with 11 bases identical to TRBD1. J was trimmed by 6 bases and V by 2 bases; bases with no gene match: 6. The CDR3 spans 16 residues. The germline V gene encodes CDR1 SEHNR and CDR2 FQNEAQ (reference sequence). Looking up the rest from reference TRBV7-9 and TRBJ1-5 gives the full variable domain: DTGVSQNPRHKITKRGQNVTFRCDPISEHNRLYWYRQTLGQGPEFLTYFQNEAQLEKSRLLSDRFSAERPKGSFSTLEIQRTEQGDSAMYLCASSLSWDRGVQPQHFGDGTRLSIL.

The chain employs TRBV28 and TRBJ2-3; TRBD1 matches at 8 bases. V trimming: 4 bases; J trimming: 0 bases; junction bases outside the gene matches: 6. This CDR3 is 16 amino acids long. Germline CDR1 MDHEN, CDR2 SYDVKM. The DNA of the CDR3 is TGTGCCAGCAGTTCCTACCGACAGGGGAGCACAGATACGCAGTATTTT. Amino acids: CASSSYRQGSTDTQYF.

In this sample, this clone turned up once. The V call is TRBV10-1, the J call TRBJ2-1, with unresolved D. V lost 2 bases and J 0 bases, leaving 5 bases between the germline ends. This CDR3 spans 14 amino acids. The germline gives CDR1 WNHNN, CDR2 SYGVQD (reference sequence). CDR3 sequence: CASSERSSYNEQFF. In DNA form, the CDR3 reads TGCGCCAGCAGTGAGCGGAGCTCCTACAATGAGCAGTTCTTC.

J is TRBJ2-7 and V is TRBV9, with D possibly being TRBD2 (6 bases). Germline CDR1 and CDR2: SGDLS and YYNGEE. Trimming took off 3 bases at V and 2 bases at J, with 9 bases between the two ends. The CDR3 runs 13 residues. CDR3 amino acids: CASSGGIPYEQYF. DNA for the CDR3: TGTGCCAGCAGCGGCGGGATACCCTACGAGCAGTACTTC. Filled out from reference TRBV9 and TRBJ2-7, the complete variable domain reads DSGVTQTPKHLITATGQRVTLRCSPRSGDLSVYWYQQSLDQGLQFLIQYYNGEERAKGNILERFSAQQFPDLHSELNLSSLELGDSALYFCASSGGIPYEQYFGPGTRLTVT.

The CDR3 DNA reads as TGCGCCAGCAGCCCCGACAGGGGGCAAGGAGAGACCCAGTACTTC. Translating gives CASSPDRGQGETQYF. This chain uses TRBV5-1 with TRBJ2-5; 10 bases fit TRBD1. Germline V gives CDR1 SGHRS, CDR2 YFSETQ. Trimming took 4 bases from V and 4 from J; bases not matched to a gene: 7. The CDR3 loop spans 15 amino acids.

The chain couples TRBV19 to TRBJ1-4; possibly TRBD1 for D (5 bases). Germline CDR1 reads LNHDA; CDR2 reads SQIVND (reference sequence). CDR3 length: 16 amino acids. Trimming took 5 bases from V and 0 from J, leaving 13 bases between them. CDR3 coding DNA: TGTGCCAGTAGTCCCCAGGGAACCGCAACTAATGAAAAACTGTTTTTT. Protein product: CASSPQGTATNEKLFF.

The chain couples TRBV6-5 to TRBJ2-7; 8 positions agree with TRBD2. This CDR3 has 16 residues. Germline CDR1 and CDR2: MNHEY and SVGAGI. V trimming: 4 bases; J trimming: 9 bases; junction bases outside the gene matches: 17. The CDR3, as DNA: TGTGCCAGCAGTTTAAAGGGAAGGAGCGGGAGACTATGGCAGTACTTC. Amino acid sequence: CASSLKGRSGRLWQYF.

The V and J genes are TRBV5-6 and TRBJ2-7; possibly TRBD1 for D (6 bases). Germline V gene sequence: CDR1 SGHDT, CDR2 YYEEEE. CDR3 size: 11 residues. Trimming left V 3 bases short and J 6 bases short, with 7 bases between. CDR3 in amino acids: CASSSQGEQYF. The CDR3 nucleotides are TGTGCCAGCAGCTCACAGGGCGAGCAGTACTTC.